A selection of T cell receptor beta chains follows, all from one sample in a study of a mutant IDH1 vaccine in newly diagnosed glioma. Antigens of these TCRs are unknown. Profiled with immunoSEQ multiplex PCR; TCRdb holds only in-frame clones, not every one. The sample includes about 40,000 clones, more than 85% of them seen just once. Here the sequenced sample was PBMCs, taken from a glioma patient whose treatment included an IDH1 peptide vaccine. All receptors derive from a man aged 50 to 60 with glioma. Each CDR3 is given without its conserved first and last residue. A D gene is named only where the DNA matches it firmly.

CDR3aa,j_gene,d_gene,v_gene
ASSEGGAYEQY,TRBJ2-7,-,TRBV10-1
ASSSRQSGEQY,TRBJ2-7,-,TRBV7-2
ASSRGAADTQY,TRBJ2-3,-,TRBV25-1
ASRIGTQTYEQY,TRBJ2-7,-,TRBV2
ASSAHRGRRTDTQY,TRBJ2-3,TRBD1,TRBV9
AWSQQGWNTEAF,TRBJ1-1,-,TRBV30
ACRQGTLNTEAF,TRBJ1-1,TRBD1,TRBV30
ASSHQAGPTDTQY,TRBJ2-3,-,TRBV4-3
ASSPGLAKSYEQY,TRBJ2-7,TRBD2,TRBV7-8
ASRAPGTGPNEQF,TRBJ2-1,-,TRBV6-1
AVRSDGASGANVLT,TRBJ2-6,-,TRBV10-3
ASSPRNPTAGTSVNEQF,TRBJ2-1,TRBD2,TRBV4-1
ASSYSPGMFYEQY,TRBJ2-7,-,TRBV6-5
ASSAGLINEKLF,TRBJ1-4,-,TRBV5-8
ASSPQGLTNTEAF,TRBJ1-1,-,TRBV18
ATADGSHQPQH,TRBJ1-5,-,TRBV6-6